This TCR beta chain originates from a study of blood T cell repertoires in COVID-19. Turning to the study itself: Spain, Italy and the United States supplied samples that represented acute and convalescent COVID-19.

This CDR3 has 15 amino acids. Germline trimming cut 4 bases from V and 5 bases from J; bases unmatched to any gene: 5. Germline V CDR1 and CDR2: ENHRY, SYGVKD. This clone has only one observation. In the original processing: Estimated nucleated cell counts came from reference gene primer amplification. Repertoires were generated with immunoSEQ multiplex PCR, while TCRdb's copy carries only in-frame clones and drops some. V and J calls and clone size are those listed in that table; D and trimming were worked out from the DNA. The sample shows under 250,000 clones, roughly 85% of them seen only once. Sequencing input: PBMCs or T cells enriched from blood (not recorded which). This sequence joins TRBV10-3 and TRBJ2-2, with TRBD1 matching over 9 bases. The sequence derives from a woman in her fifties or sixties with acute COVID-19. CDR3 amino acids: CAISGRTGETGELFF. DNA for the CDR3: TGTGCCATCAGTGGCCGGACAGGGGAAACCGGGGAGCTGTTTTTT.